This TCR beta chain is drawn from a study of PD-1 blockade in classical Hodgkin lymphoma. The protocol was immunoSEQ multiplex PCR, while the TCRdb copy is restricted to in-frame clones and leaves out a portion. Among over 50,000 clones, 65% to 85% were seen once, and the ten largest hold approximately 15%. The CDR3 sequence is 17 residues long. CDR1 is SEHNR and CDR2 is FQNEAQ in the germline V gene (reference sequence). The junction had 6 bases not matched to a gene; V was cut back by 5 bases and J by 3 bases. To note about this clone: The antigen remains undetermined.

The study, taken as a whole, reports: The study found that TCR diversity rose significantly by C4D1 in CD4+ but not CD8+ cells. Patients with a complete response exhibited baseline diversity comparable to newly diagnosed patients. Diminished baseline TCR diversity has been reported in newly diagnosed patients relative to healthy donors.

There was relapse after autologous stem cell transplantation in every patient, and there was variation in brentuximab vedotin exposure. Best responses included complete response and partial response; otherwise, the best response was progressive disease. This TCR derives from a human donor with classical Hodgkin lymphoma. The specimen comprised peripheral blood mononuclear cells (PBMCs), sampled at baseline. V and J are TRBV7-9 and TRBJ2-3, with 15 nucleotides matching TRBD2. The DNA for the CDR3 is TGTGCCAGCAGCCCATGGACTAGCGGGAGGGCAACAGATACGCAGTATTTT. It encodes CASSPWTSGRATDTQYF.